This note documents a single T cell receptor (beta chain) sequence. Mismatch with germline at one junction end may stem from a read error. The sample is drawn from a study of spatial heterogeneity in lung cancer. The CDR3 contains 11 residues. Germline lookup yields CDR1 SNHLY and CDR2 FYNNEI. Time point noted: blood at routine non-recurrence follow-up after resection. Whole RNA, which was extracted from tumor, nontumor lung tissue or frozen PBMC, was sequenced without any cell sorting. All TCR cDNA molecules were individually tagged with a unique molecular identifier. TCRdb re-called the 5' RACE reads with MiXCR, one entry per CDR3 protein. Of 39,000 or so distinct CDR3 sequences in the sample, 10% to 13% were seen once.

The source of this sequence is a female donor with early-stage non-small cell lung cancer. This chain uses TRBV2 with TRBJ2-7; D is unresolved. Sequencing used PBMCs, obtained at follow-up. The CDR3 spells CASSGDGPKTF. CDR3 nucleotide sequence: TGTGCCAGCAGTGGTGACGGTCCAAAGACCTTC.